Sequencing of this T cell receptor (beta chain) was carried out in a study of OX40 agonist ivuxolimab in advanced cancers. Patients were excluded for autoimmune disease history or systemic immunosuppression. This clone was seen a handful of times. Antigen: not known. TCRdb's table, derived via immunoSEQ multiplex PCR, lists solely in-frame clones and lacks some. The repertoire consists of approximately 16,000 clones, with over 70% occurring once and the leading ten covering less than 35%. The CDR3 contains 14 residues. Germline V gene lookup returns CDR1 SNHLY and CDR2 FYNNEI. V was cut by 5 bases and J by 0 bases, with 10 bases left in between. Study-wide results and limits: In general, CD8+ T cells held more expanded clones than CD4+ did, on average.

The starting material was CD4+ or CD8+ T cells sorted from blood, obtained in a trial of the OX40 agonist ivuxolimab. The rearrangement links TRBV2 to TRBJ1-1; perhaps TRBD1 as D (5 bases). The source is an adult with an advanced solid tumor such as melanoma, head and neck, liver or kidney cancer. The CDR3 sequence: CASSRGFMNTEAFF. CDR3 nucleotide sequence: TGTGCCAGCAGTAGGGGCTTTATGAACACTGAAGCTTTCTTT. Together with reference TRBV2 and TRBJ1-1, the CDR3 gives the full variable domain: EPEVTQTPSHQVTQMGQEVILRCVPISNHLYFYWYRQILGQKVEFLVSFYNNEISEKSEIFDDQFSVERPDGSNFTLKIRSTKLEDSAMYFCASSRGFMNTEAFFGQGTRLTVV.